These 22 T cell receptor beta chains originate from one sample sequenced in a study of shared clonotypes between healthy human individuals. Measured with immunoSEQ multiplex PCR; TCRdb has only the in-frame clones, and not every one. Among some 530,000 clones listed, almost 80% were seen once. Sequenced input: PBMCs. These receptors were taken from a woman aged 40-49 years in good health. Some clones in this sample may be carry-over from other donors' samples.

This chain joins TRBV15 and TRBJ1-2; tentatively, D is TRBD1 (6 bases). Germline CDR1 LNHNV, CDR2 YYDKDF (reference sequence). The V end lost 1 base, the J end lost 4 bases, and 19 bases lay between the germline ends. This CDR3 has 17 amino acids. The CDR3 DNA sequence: TGTGCCACCAGCAGAGGAGAACAGGGCTGGTTGAGCTATGGCTACACCTTC. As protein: CATSRGEQGWLSYGYTF.

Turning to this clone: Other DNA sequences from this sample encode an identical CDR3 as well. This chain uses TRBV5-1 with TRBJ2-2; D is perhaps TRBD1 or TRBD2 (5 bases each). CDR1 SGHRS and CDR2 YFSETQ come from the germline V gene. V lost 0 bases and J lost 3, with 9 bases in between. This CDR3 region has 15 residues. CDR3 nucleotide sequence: TGCGCCAGCAGCTTGGGGCAGGGAGACACCGGGGAGCTGTTTTTT. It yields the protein CASSLGQGDTGELFF.

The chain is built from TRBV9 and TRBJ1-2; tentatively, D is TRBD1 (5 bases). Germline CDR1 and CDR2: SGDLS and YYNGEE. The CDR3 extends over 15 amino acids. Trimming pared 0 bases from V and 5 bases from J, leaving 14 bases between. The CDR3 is CASSVGSGEAYGYTF. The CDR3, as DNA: TGTGCCAGCAGCGTAGGCTCGGGGGAGGCTTATGGCTACACCTTC. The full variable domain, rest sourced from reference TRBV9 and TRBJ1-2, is DSGVTQTPKHLITATGQRVTLRCSPRSGDLSVYWYQQSLDQGLQFLIQYYNGEERAKGNILERFSAQQFPDLHSELNLSSLELGDSALYFCASSVGSGEAYGYTFGSGTRLTVV.

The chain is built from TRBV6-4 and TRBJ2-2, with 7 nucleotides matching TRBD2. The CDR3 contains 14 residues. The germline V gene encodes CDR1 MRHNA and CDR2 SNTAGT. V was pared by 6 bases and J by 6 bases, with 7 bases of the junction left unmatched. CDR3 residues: CASRREIGAGELFF. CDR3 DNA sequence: TGTGCCAGCAGGCGGGAGATCGGGGCCGGGGAGCTGTTTTTT.

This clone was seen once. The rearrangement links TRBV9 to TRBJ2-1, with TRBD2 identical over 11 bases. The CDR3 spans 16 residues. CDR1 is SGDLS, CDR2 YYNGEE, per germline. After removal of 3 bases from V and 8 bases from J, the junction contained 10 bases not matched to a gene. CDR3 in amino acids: CASSALSGRAGDEQFF. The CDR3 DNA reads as TGTGCCAGCAGCGCTCTTAGCGGGAGGGCCGGCGATGAGCAGTTCTTC.

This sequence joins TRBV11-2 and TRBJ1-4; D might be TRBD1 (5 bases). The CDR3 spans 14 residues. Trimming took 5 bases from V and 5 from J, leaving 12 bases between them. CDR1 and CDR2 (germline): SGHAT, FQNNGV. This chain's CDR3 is CASSRDRINEKLFF. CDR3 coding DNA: TGTGCCAGCAGCAGAGACAGAATAAATGAAAAACTGTTTTTT.

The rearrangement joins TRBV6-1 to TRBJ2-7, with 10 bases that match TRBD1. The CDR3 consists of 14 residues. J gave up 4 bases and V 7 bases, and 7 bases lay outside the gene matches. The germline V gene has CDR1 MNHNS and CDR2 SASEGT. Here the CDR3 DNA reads TGTGCCAGCATCCCGACAGGGGGCAGGTACGAGCAGTACTTC. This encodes CASIPTGGRYEQYF.

The CDR3 DNA reads as TGTGCCAGCAGCTTGGGGGATAGCTCCTACAATGAGCAGTTCTTC. Its protein is CASSLGDSSYNEQFF. The rearrangement joins TRBV5-8 to TRBJ2-1; no firm D call. The CDR3 is made up of 15 amino acids. Germline V gene data show CDR1 as SGHTS and CDR2 as YDEGEE. Trimming shortened V by 0 bases and J by 0 bases, and 7 bases separated the two germline ends. Combining the CDR3 with reference TRBV5-8 and TRBJ2-1 gives the whole variable domain EAGVTQSPTHLIKTRGQQATLRCSPISGHTSVYWYQQALGLGLQFLLWYDEGEERNRGNFPPRFSGRQFPNYSSELNVNALELEDSALYLCASSLGDSSYNEQFFGPGTRLTVL.

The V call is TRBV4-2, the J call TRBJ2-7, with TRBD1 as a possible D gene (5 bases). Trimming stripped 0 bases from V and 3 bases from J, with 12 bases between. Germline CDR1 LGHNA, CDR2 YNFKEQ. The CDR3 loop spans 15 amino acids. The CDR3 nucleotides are TGTGCCAGCAGCCAAGATCCCGGACATGTCTACGAGCAGTACTTC. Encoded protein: CASSQDPGHVYEQYF.

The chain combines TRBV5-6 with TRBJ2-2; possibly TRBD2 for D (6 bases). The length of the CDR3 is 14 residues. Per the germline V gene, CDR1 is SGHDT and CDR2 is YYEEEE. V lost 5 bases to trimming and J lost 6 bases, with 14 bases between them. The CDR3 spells CASRLGRRAGELFF. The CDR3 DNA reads TGTGCCAGCAGGCTGGGACGGAGGGCCGGGGAGCTGTTTTTT.

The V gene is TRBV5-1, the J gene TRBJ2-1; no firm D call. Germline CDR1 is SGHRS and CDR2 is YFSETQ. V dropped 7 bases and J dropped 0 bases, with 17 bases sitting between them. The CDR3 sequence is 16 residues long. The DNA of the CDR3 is TGCGCCAGCGGGCCCCCGGCAGCGAGCTCCTACAATGAGCAGTTCTTC. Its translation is CASGPPAASSYNEQFF.

This chain's CDR3 is CASSRTGIEKLFF. The CDR3 DNA reads as TGTGCCAGCAGCCGGACAGGCATTGAAAAACTGTTTTTT. The rearrangement links TRBV5-6 to TRBJ1-4, with TRBD1 matching over 7 bases. With 4 bases clipped from V and 7 bases from J, the junction kept 4 bases outside the gene matches. The CDR3 runs 13 residues. CDR1 and CDR2 (germline): SGHDT, YYEEEE. The full variable domain, rest sourced from reference TRBV5-6 and TRBJ1-4, is DAGVTQSPTHLIKTRGQQVTLRCSPKSGHDTVSWYQQALGQGPQFIFQYYEEEERQRGNFPDRFSGHQFPNYSSELNVNALLLGDSALYLCASSRTGIEKLFFGSGTQLSVL.

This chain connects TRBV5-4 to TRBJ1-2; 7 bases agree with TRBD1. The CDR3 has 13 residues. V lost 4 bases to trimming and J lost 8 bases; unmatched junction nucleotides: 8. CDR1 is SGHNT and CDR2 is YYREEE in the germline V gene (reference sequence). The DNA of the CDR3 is TGTGCCAGCAGCGTTGACAGGGAGGGAGGCTACACCTTC. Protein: CASSVDREGGYTF.

Here the CDR3 DNA reads TGCGCCAGCAGCCAGCTTCTAGCCGGGACTAGCGGGAGGGCCCATACGCAGTATTTT. Translation gives CASSQLLAGTSGRAHTQYF. This chain connects TRBV4-1 to TRBJ2-3; 16 bases map to TRBD2. This CDR3 has 19 residues. The trim removed 3 bases at V and 7 bases at J, leaving 13 bases unmatched. Germline assignment: CDR1 MGHRA and CDR2 YSYEKL.

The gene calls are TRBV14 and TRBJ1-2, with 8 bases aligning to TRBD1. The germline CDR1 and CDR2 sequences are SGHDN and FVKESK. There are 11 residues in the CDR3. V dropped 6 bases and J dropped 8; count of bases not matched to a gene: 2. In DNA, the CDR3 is TGTGCCAGCAGGGACAGGGAAGGCTACACCTTC. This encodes CASRDREGYTF.

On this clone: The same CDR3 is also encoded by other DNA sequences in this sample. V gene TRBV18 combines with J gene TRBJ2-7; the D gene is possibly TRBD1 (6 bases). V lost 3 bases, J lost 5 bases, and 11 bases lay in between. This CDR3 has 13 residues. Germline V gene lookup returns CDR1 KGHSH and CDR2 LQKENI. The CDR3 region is CASSPETGHEQYF. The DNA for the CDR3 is TGTGCCAGCTCACCCGAGACAGGCCACGAGCAGTACTTC.

CDR3 sequence (DNA): TGTGCCAGTAGTTCGGTCCTCCAGGGGCTCGAGAGGCAGCCCCAGCATTTT. This translates into CASSSVLQGLERQPQHF. The J gene is TRBJ1-5, the V gene TRBV19, with D possibly TRBD1 on 6 matching bases. This CDR3 has 17 amino acids. Germline-derived CDR1 and CDR2 are LNHDA and SQIVND (reference sequence). V shed 5 bases and J shed 7 bases, with 24 bases lying between them.

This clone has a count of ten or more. For the CDR3, the DNA is TGTGCCAGCAGCTTGGCCCGGTTGGGACAGGGGGCGCGAGGTGAAAAACTGTTTTTT. Its protein is CASSLARLGQGARGEKLFF. The chain carries TRBV7-9 and TRBJ1-4, with 12 bases aligning to TRBD1. Germline values: CDR1 SEHNR, CDR2 FQNEAQ (reference sequence). The J segment lost 7 bases and the V segment lost 3 bases, leaving 15 bases of the junction unmatched. The CDR3 loop spans 19 amino acids. The full variable domain, in which reference TRBV7-9 and TRBJ1-4 provide the parts outside the CDR3, is DTGVSQNPRHKITKRGQNVTFRCDPISEHNRLYWYRQTLGQGPEFLTYFQNEAQLEKSRLLSDRFSAERPKGSFSTLEIQRTEQGDSAMYLCASSLARLGQGARGEKLFFGSGTQLSVL.

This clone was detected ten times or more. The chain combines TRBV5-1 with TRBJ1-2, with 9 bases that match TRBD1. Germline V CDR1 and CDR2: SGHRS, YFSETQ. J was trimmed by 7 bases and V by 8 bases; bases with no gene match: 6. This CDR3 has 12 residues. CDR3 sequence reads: CASKQGAGGYTF. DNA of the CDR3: TGCGCCAGTAAACAGGGGGCGGGTGGCTACACCTTC.

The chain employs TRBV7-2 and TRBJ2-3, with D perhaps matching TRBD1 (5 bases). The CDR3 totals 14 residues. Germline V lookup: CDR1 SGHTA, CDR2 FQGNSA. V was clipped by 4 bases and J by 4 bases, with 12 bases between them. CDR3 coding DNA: TGTGCCAGCAGCTCAAACAGGTGGGCAGATACGCAGTATTTT. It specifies CASSSNRWADTQYF.

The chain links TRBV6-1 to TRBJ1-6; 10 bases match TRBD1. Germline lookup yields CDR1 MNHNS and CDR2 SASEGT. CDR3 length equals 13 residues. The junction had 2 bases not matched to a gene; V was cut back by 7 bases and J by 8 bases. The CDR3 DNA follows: TGTGCCAGCATGGGGACAGGGGATTCACCCCTCCACTTT. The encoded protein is CASMGTGDSPLHF.

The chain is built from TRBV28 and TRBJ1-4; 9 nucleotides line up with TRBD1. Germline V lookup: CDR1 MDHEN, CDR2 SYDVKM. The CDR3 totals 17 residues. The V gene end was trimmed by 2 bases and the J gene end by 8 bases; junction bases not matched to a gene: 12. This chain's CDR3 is CASSLPPQGAAGEKLFF. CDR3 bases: TGTGCCAGCAGTTTACCCCCACAGGGGGCAGCTGGAGAAAAACTGTTTTTT.